This T cell receptor beta chain is drawn from a study of blood T cell repertoires in COVID-19. Turning to the study itself: COVID-19 samples, acute and convalescent, were from the United States, Italy and Spain. Sample material is recorded as cDNA or gDNA derived from T cells, B-cell-depleted T cells, or PBMCs.

Clones were read by immunoSEQ multiplex PCR, and TCRdb kept only the in-frame ones, dropping some. The table shows fewer than 200,000 clones, with about 83% occurring only once. V lost 0 bases to trimming and J lost 0 bases, with 4 bases between them. The CDR3 has 14 amino acids. In germline, CDR1 is SGHKS, CDR2 YYEKEE (reference sequence). Enrolment of Seattle patients took place during active infection, and they were followed longitudinally. The V gene is TRBV5-5, the J gene TRBJ1-5, with D uncertain. The clonotype comes from a woman of 80 years or more with COVID-19, enrolled during active disease. Sequencing input: peripheral blood. The CDR3 protein is CASSLGLSNQPQHF. In DNA form, the CDR3 reads TGTGCCAGCAGCTTGGGGCTTAGCAATCAGCCCCAGCATTTT.